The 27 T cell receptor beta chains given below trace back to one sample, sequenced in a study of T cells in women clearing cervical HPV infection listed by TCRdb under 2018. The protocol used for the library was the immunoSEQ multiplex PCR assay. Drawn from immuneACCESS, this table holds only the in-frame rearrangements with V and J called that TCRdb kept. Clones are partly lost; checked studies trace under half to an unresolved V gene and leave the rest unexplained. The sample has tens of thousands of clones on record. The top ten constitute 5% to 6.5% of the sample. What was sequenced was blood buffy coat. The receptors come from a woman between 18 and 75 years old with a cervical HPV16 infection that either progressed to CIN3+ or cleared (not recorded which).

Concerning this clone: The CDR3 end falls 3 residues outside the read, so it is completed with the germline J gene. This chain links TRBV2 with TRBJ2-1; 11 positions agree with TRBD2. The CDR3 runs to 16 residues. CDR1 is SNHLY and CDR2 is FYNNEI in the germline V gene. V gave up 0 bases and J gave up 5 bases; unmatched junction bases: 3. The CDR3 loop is CASSEAQTSGDNEQFF. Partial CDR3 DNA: TGTGCCAGCAGTGAAGCCCAGACTAGCGGGGACAATGAG. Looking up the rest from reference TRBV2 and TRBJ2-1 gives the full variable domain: EPEVTQTPSHQVTQMGQEVILRCVPISNHLYFYWYRQILGQKVEFLVSFYNNEISEKSEIFDDQFSVERPDGSNFTLKIRSTKLEDSAMYFCASSEAQTSGDNEQFFGPGTRLTVL.

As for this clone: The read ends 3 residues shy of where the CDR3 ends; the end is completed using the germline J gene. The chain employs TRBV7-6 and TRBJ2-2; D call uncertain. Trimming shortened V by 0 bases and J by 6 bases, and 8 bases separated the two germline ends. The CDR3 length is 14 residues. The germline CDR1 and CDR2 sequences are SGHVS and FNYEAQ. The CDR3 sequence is CASSLAERAGELFF. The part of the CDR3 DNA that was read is TGTGCCAGCAGCTTAGCGGAAAGGGCCGGGGAG.

The CDR3 region is CASSPRDKWRTEAFF. The covered CDR3 bases are TGTGCCAGCAGCCCGCGGGACAAATGGAGGACTGAA. This sequence joins TRBV7-6 and TRBJ1-1; tentative D call: TRBD1 (6 bases). The read gets to within 3 residues of the CDR3 end, and the germline J gene fills in the rest. The CDR3 sequence is 15 residues long. Germline lookup yields CDR1 SGHVS and CDR2 FNYEAQ. The V end lost 5 bases, the J end lost 5 bases, and 18 bases lay between the germline ends.

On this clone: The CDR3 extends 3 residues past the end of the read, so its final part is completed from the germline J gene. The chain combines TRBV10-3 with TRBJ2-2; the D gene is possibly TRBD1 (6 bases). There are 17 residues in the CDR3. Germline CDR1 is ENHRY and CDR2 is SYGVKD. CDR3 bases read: TGTGCCATCAGTGAGGATAGGGGGTCCTCTGGGGCCAACGTG. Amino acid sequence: CAISEDRGSSGANV. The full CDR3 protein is CAISEDRGSSGANVLFF.

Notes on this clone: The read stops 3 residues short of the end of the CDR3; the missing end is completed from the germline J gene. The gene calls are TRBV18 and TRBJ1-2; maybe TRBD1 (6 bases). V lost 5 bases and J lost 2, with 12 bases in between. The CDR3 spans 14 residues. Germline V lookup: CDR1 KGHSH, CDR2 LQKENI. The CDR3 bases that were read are TGTGCCAGCTCAACACAGGGTATGAACTATGGC. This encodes CASSTQGMNYG. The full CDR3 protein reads CASSTQGMNYGYTF.

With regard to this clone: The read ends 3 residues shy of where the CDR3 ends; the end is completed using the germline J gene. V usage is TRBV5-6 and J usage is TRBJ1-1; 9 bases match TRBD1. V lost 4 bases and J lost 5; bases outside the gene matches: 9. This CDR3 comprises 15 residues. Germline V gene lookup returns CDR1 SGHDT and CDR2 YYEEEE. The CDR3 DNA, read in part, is TGTGCCAGCAGCCGACTGGACAGGGGAGGTACTGAA. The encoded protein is CASSRLDRGGTE. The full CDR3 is CASSRLDRGGTEAFF.

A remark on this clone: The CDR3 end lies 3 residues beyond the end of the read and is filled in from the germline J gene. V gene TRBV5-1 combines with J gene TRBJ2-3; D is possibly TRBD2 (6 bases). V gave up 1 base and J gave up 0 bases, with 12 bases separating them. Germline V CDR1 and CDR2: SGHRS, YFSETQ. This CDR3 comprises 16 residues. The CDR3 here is CASSLPSAGSTDTQYF. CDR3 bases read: TGCGCCAGCAGCTTGCCAAGCGCGGGGAGCACAGATACG.

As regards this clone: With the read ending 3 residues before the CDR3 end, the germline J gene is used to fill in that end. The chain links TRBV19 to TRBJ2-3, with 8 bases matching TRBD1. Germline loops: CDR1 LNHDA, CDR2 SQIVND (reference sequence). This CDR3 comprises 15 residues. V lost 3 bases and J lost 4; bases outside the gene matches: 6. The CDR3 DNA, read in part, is TGTGCCAGTAGTATTGACAGGGGCCCCCCAGATACG. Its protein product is CASSIDRGPPDT. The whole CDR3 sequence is CASSIDRGPPDTQYF. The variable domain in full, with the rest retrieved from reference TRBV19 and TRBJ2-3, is DGGITQSPKYLFRKEGQNVTLSCEQNLNHDAMYWYRQDPGQGLRLIYYSQIVNDFQKGDIAEGYSVSREKKESFPLTVTSAQKNPTAFYLCASSIDRGPPDTQYFGPGTRLTVL.

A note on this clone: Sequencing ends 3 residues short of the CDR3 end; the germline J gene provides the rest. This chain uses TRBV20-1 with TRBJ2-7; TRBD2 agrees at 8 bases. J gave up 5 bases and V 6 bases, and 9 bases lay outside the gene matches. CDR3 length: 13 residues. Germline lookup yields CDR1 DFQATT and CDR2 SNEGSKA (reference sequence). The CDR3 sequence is CSASGPSGHEQYF. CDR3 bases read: TGCAGTGCCAGCGGGCCTAGCGGGCACGAG.

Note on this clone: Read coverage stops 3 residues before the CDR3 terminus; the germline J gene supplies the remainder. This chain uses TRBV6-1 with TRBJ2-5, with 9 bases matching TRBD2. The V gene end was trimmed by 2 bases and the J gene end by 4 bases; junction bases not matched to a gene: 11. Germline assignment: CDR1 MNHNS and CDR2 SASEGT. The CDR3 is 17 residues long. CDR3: CASSEFWLAGGPETQYF. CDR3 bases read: TGTGCCAGCAGTGAATTCTGGCTCGCGGGAGGGCCAGAGACC.

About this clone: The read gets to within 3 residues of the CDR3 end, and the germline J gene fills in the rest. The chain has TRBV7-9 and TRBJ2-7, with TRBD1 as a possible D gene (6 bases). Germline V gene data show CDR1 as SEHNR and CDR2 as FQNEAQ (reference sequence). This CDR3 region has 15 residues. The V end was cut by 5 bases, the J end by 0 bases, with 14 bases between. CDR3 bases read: TGTGCCAGCAGCATCGTGGGGGACACCTCCTACGAG. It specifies CASSIVGDTSYE. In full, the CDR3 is CASSIVGDTSYEQYF. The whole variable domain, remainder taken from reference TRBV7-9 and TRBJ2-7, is DTGVSQNPRHKITKRGQNVTFRCDPISEHNRLYWYRQTLGQGPEFLTYFQNEAQLEKSRLLSDRFSAERPKGSFSTLEIQRTEQGDSAMYLCASSIVGDTSYEQYFGPGTRLTVT.

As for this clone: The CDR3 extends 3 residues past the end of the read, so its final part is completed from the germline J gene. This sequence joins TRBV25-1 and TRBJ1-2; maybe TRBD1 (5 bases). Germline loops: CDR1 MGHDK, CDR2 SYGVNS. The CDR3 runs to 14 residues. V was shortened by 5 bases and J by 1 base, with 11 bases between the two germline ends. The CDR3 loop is CASSPRGDNYGYTF. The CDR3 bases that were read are TGTGCCAGCAGTCCCCGGGGGGATAACTATGGC.

CDR3 in amino acids: CASSSVASGFYEQYF. Partial CDR3 DNA: TGTGCCAGCAGTTCGGTGGCTAGCGGGTTCTACGAG. The chain employs TRBV28 and TRBJ2-7; 8 bases align to TRBD2. Coverage ceases 3 residues before the CDR3 finishes, and the germline J gene fills in the end. Germline loops: CDR1 MDHEN, CDR2 SYDVKM. The CDR3 consists of 15 residues. The J segment lost 3 bases and the V segment lost 4 bases, leaving 8 bases of the junction unmatched. Complete variable domain (other parts from reference TRBV28 and TRBJ2-7): DVKVTQSSRYLVKRTGEKVFLECVQDMDHENMFWYRQDPGLGLRLIYFSYDVKMKEKGDIPEGYSVSREKKERFSLILESASTNQTSMYLCASSSVASGFYEQYFGPGTRLTVT.

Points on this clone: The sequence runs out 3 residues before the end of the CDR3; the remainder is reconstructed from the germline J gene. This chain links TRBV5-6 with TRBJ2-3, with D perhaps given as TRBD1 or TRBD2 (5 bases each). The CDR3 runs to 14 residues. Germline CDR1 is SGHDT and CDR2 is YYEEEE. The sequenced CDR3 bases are TGTGCCAGCAGCTTTGTCACTCGTGAGGGGCCG. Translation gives CASSFVTREGP. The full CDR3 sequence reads CASSFVTREGPQYF.

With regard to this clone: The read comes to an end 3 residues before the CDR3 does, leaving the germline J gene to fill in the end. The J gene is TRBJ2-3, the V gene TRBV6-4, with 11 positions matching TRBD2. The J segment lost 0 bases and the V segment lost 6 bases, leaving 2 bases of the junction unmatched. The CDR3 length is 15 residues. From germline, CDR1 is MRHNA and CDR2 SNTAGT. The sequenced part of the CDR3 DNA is TGTGCCAGCAGCAGGACTAGCGGGAGCACAGATACG. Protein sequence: CASSRTSGSTDT. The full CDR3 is CASSRTSGSTDTQYF.

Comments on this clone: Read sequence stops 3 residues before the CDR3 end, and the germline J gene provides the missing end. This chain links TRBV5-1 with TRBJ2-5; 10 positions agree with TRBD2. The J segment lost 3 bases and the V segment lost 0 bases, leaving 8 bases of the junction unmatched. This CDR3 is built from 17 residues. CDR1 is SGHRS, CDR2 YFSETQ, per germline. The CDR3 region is CASSLGGPSGREETQYF. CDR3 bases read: TGCGCCAGCAGCTTGGGGGGGCCTAGCGGGAGAGAAGAGACC. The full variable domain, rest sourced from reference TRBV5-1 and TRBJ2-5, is KAGVTQTPRYLIKTRGQQVTLSCSPISGHRSVSWYQQTPGQGLQFLFEYFSETQRNKGNFPGRFSGRQFSNSRSEMNVSTLELGDSALYLCASSLGGPSGREETQYFGPGTRLLVL.

The CDR3 bases that were read are TGTGCCAGCAGCTTAGTCTCCAGGGGTCGTTCACCC. It is translated as CASSLVSRGRSP. The whole CDR3 sequence reads CASSLVSRGRSPLHF. The gene calls are TRBV7-2 and TRBJ1-6; D might be TRBD1 (6 bases). Read sequence stops 3 residues before the CDR3 end, and the germline J gene provides the missing end. Looked up from germline, CDR1 is SGHTA and CDR2 is FQGNSA. The V and J ends lost 1 base and 9 bases respectively, with 13 bases between them. This CDR3 has 15 amino acids. The whole variable domain, filled in from reference TRBV7-2 and TRBJ1-6, reads GAGVSQSPSNKVTEKGKDVELRCDPISGHTALYWYRQSLGQGLEFLIYFQGNSAPDKSGLPSDRFSAERTGGSVSTLTIQRTQQEDSAVYLCASSLVSRGRSPLHFGNGTRLTVT.

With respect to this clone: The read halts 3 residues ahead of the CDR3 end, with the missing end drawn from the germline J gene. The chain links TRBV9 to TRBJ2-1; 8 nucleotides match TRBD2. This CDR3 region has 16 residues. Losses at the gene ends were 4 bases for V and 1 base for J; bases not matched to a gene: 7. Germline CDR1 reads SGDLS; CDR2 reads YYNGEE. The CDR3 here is CASSTLAGGSYNEQFF. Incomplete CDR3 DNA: TGTGCCAGCAGCACGCTAGCGGGTGGATCCTACAATGAG.

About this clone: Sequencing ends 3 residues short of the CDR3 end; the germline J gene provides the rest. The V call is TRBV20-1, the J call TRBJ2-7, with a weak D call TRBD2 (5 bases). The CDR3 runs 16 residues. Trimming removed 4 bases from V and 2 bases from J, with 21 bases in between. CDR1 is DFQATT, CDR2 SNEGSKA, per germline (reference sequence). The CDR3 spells CSAISIEGLAAYEQYF. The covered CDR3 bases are TGCAGTGCTATATCAATAGAAGGGCTAGCCGCCTACGAG.

The part of the CDR3 DNA that was read is TGCGCCAGCAGCTTGTTAACAGCTGGGGCCAACGTC. It yields the protein CASSLLTAGANV. The entire CDR3 protein reads CASSLLTAGANVLTF. J is TRBJ2-6 and V is TRBV5-1, with D hard to call. The read terminates 3 residues ahead of where the CDR3 ends, so the germline J gene completes it. The CDR3 has 15 residues. The germline CDR1 and CDR2 sequences are SGHRS and YFSETQ. Trimming left V 1 base short and J 2 bases short, with 7 bases between.

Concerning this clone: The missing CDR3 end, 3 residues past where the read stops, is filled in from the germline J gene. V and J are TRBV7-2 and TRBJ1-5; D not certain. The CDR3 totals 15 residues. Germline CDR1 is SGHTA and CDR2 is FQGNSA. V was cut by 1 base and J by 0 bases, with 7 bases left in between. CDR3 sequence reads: CASSLGAGSNQPQHF. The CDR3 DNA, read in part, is TGTGCCAGCAGCTTAGGGGCGGGTAGCAATCAGCCC.

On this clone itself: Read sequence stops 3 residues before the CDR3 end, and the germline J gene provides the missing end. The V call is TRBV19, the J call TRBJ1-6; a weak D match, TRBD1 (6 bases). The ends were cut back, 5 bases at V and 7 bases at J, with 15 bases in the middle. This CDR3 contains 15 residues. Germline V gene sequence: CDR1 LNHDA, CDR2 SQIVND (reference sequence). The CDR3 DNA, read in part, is TGTGCCAGTAGTCCTCCCGGGACACGGAATTCACCC. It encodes CASSPPGTRNSP. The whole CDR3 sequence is CASSPPGTRNSPLHF.

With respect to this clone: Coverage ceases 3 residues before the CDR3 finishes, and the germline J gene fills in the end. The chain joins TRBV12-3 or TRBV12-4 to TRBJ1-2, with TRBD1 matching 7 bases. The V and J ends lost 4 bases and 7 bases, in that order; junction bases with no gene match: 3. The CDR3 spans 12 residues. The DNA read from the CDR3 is TGTGCCAGCAGTTCGACAGGGCTTGGC. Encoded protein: CASSSTGLG. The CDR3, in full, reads CASSSTGLGYTF.

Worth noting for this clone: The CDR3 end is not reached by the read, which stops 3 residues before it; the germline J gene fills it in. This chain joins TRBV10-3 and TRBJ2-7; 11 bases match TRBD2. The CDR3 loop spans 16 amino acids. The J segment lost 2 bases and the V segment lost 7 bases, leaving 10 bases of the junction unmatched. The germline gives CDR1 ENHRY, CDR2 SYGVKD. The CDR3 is CAIKSSGTSGTYEQYF. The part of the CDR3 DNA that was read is TGTGCCATCAAGAGTTCCGGGACTAGCGGTACCTACGAG.

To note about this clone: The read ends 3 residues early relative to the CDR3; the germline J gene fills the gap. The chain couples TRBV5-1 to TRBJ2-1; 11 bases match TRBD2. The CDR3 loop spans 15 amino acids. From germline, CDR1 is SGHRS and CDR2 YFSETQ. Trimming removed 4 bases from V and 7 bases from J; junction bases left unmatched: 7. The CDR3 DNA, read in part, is TGCGCCAGCAGCCTTCTAGCGGGAGGCACAAATGAG. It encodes CASSLLAGGTNE. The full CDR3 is CASSLLAGGTNEQFF.

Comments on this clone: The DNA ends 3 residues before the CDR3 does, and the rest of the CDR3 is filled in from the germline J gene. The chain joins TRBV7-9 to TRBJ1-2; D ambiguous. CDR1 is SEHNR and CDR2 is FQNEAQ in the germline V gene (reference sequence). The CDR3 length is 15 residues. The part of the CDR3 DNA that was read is TGTGCCAGCAGCCCCCCCGGGAGCGGGAGCTACGAC. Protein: CASSPPGSGSYD. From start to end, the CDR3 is CASSPPGSGSYDYTF.

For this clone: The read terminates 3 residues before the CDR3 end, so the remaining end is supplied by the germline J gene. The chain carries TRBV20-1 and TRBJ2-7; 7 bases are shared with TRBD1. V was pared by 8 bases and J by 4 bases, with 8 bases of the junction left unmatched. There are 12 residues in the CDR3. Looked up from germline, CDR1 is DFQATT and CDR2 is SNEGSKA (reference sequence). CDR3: CSSLTGRYEQYF. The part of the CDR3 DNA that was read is TGCAGTTCCTTGACAGGGAGATACGAG.